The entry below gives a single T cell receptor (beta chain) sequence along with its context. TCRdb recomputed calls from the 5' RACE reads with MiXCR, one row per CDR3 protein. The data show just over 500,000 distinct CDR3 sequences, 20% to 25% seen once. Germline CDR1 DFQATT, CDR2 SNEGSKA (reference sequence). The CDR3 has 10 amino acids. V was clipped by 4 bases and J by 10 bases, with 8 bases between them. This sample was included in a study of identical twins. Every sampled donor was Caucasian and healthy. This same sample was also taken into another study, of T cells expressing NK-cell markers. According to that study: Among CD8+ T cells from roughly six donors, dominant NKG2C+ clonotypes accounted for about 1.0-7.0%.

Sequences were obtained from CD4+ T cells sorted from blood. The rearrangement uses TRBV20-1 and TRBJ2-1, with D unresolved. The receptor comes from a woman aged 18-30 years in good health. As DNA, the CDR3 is TGCAGTGCTACACTCGAGGAGCAGTTCTTC. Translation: CSATLEEQFF.